Listed below are T cell receptor beta chains from one sample, sequenced in a study of vaccination and CD4 T cells after COVID-19. TCRdb fed the PCR reads into MiXCR, producing one record per CDR3 protein. Of over 9,000 distinct CDR3 sequences listed, about 25% are singletons. Their cognate antigens are unknown. The input for sequencing was CD4+ T cells from blood, cultured in vitro, taken after SARS-CoV-2 vaccination. The source is a human donor who had recovered from COVID-19. The conserved cysteine and the conserved F or W are not part of the CDR3 here. The D gene is left open where the match is weak.

j_call v_call d_call cdr3_aa
TRBJ1-2 TRBV6-1 NA ASSRSSPPGYT
TRBJ2-7 TRBV25-1 TRBD1 ASSVGTGIKGIHEQY
TRBJ2-7 TRBV4-1 NA ASSHGGGRGRSYEQY
TRBJ2-5 TRBV12-5 TRBD1 ASGYGQAPRETQY
TRBJ1-1 TRBV29-1 NA SVDSGPGAF
TRBJ2-7 TRBV20-1 NA SAPSVEGRSSYEQY
TRBJ2-3 TRBV28 NA ASSPAEFRTDTQY
TRBJ2-2 TRBV12-3/TRBV12-4 TRBD2 ASIRTSGNTGELF
TRBJ1-3 TRBV20-1 NA SVPQGSGNTIY
TRBJ2-7 TRBV6-1 TRBD1 ATQGDGLPYEQY
TRBJ2-2 TRBV27 NA ASSLFLGTTGELF
TRBJ2-3 TRBV11-2 NA ASSLRGGSSTDTQY
TRBJ2-3 TRBV15 NA ATRSSDRDTDTQY
TRBJ2-5 TRBV7-2 NA ASSALGMVETQY
TRBJ2-7 TRBV20-1 TRBD1 SANRGLEQY
TRBJ1-2 TRBV12-3/TRBV12-4 TRBD1 ASSWGQGQFLYGYT
TRBJ2-1 TRBV6-4 TRBD1 ASSEGTGANEQF
TRBJ1-6 TRBV7-9 NA ASSRTPGQLNSPLH
TRBJ2-3 TRBV20-1 TRBD1 SASRRQGTDTQY
TRBJ2-7 TRBV20-1 TRBD1 SARRSQGHRQY
TRBJ2-3 TRBV18 TRBD2 ASSPAIAGDTQY
TRBJ1-2 TRBV7-2 TRBD1 ASSLGAGGLYGYT
TRBJ2-4 TRBV6-1 TRBD2 ASSEGSKGGRRNIQY
TRBJ1-1 TRBV10-3 NA AISDGGFATEAF
TRBJ1-1 TRBV6-5 NA ASSYQGTTEAF
TRBJ2-3 TRBV19 NA ASSISAGTDTQY
TRBJ2-2 TRBV6-5 NA ASSSQGSGELF
TRBJ2-7 TRBV5-4 NA ASSPGTPYEQY
TRBJ1-1 TRBV7-2 NA ASSPYQVGAF
TRBJ2-1 TRBV20-1 TRBD2 SSLPRTSVINEQF
TRBJ2-5 TRBV7-2 NA ASSLANNPLTSLETQY